These T cell receptor beta chains were read from a single sample in a study of CD8+ T cells in alopecia areata. Measured with immunoSEQ multiplex PCR; TCRdb has only the in-frame clones, and not every one. In the table there are fewer than 200,000 clones, less than 75% of which are singletons. Sequenced material: CD8+ T cells sorted from blood, taken at week 0. These TCRs come from a human donor with alopecia areata. CDR3s include the opening cysteine and the closing phenylalanine or tryptophan. A D gene is named only where the DNA matches it firmly. The listing skips clone size in some rows; elsewhere it reads once, few, many or a size class.

d_call cdr3_length j_call v_call clone_size cdr3_aa cdr3_nt
TRBD2 17 TRBJ2-1 TRBV29-1 few CSVEEDASGGYGNEQFF TGCAGCGTTGAAGAGGATGCTAGCGGGGGGTATGGCAATGAGCAGTTCTTC
TRBD2 16 TRBJ2-3 TRBV6-6 . CASSYKTSGAADTQYF TGTGCCAGCAGTTACAAGACTAGCGGGGCGGCAGATACGCAGTATTTT
TRBD2 15 TRBJ2-5 TRBV2 . CASRTSGRNQETQYF TGTGCCAGCCGGACTAGCGGGAGGAATCAAGAGACCCAGTACTTC
. 12 TRBJ2-1 TRBV30 . CAWSVQAVEQFF TGTGCCTGGAGCGTCCAGGCGGTCGAGCAGTTCTTC
. 13 TRBJ1-2 TRBV7-9 . CASSLGTGSGYTF TGTGCCAGCAGCTTAGGTACAGGGAGTGGCTACACCTTC
TRBD1 12 TRBJ2-3 TRBV7-6 . CASSLLGTEAYF TGTGCCAGCAGCTTACTAGGGACAGAAGCGTATTTT
. 12 TRBJ1-5 TRBV6-1 . CASNRGYQPQHF TGTGCCAGCAACCGAGGGTATCAGCCCCAGCATTTT
TRBD1 15 TRBJ1-2 TRBV29-1 once CSVERDRGLIYGYTF TGCAGCGTTGAAAGGGACAGGGGGCTAATCTATGGCTACACCTTC
. 15 TRBJ1-3 TRBV5-6 . CASSKPGLSGNTIYF TGTGCCAGCAGCAAACCGGGACTCTCTGGAAACACCATATATTTT
TRBD1 14 TRBJ2-7 TRBV29-1 . CSVEVGQGSYEQYF TGCAGCGTTGAAGTGGGACAGGGCTCGTACGAGCAGTACTTC
. 14 TRBJ1-2 TRBV6-5 . CASRTDSGIYGYTF TGTGCCAGCAGGACGGACAGTGGAATCTATGGCTACACCTTC
TRBD2 16 TRBJ2-2 TRBV7-9 . CASSLSGTRNTGELFF TGTGCCAGCAGCTTATCCGGGACTAGGAACACCGGGGAGCTGTTTTTT
TRBD2 15 TRBJ2-2 TRBV30 once CAWSGSGMNTGELFF TGTGCCTGGAGTGGGAGCGGGATGAACACCGGGGAGCTGTTTTTT
TRBD1 12 TRBJ1-1 TRBV30 . CAWSPGGTEAFF TGTGCCTGGAGCCCAGGGGGTACTGAAGCTTTCTTT
. 10 TRBJ2-7 TRBV20-1 . CSAGDYEQYF TGCAGTGCCGGAGATTACGAGCAGTACTTC
. 15 TRBJ1-2 TRBV10-2 . CASSESRTGAQGYTF TGCGCCAGCAGTGAGTCGCGGACGGGGGCGCAAGGCTACACCTTC
. 15 TRBJ2-1 TRBV11-3 . CASSLEGGNYNEQFF TGTGCCAGCAGCTTAGAAGGGGGAAACTACAATGAGCAGTTCTTC
. 11 TRBJ1-2 TRBV2 . CASKTSTYYTF TGTGCCAGCAAAACGTCGACTTACTACACCTTC
TRBD2 17 TRBJ2-3 TRBV15 . CATSGRNSGGVTDTQYF TGTGCCACCAGCGGGAGGAATAGCGGGGGAGTCACAGATACGCAGTATTTT
TRBD1 15 TRBJ2-2 TRBV13 few CASSVGQHFAGELFF TGTGCCAGCAGCGTGGGACAGCATTTTGCCGGGGAGCTGTTTTTT
. 12 TRBJ2-1 TRBV10-2 . CASSDRLYEQFF TGCGCCAGCAGTGACCGACTTTATGAGCAGTTCTTC
. 11 TRBJ2-7 TRBV6-6 . CASSYSGGQYF TGTGCCAGCAGTTACTCTGGGGGACAGTACTTC
TRBD1 14 TRBJ2-7 TRBV2 few CASSSGTGLYEQYF TGTGCCAGCAGTTCCGGGACAGGGTTATACGAGCAGTACTTC
. 16 TRBJ2-3 TRBV7-9 . CASTIPRPHSGDTQYF TGTGCCAGCACCATCCCTCGCCCCCACTCGGGGGATACGCAGTATTTT
TRBD1 17 TRBJ2-3 TRBV27 once CASSLQSSGQIPDTQYF TGTGCCAGCAGTTTACAGTCATCGGGACAGATCCCAGATACGCAGTATTTT
. 14 TRBJ2-7 TRBV4-2 . CASSQGRGYYEQYF TGTGCCAGCAGCCAAGGGCGGGGATACTACGAGCAGTACTTC
. 14 TRBJ1-2 TRBV27 once CASSGDGFNYGYTF TGTGCCAGCAGTGGCGACGGATTTAACTATGGCTACACCTTC
TRBD2 18 TRBJ2-1 TRBV7-9 . CASSPLAGGRRSYNEQFF TGTGCCAGCAGCCCCCTAGCGGGGGGGCGGAGATCCTACAATGAGCAGTTCTTC
. 16 TRBJ2-1 TRBV7-9 . CASSSVPGGNYNEQFF TGTGCCAGCAGCTCCGTACCGGGGGGCAATTACAATGAGCAGTTCTTC